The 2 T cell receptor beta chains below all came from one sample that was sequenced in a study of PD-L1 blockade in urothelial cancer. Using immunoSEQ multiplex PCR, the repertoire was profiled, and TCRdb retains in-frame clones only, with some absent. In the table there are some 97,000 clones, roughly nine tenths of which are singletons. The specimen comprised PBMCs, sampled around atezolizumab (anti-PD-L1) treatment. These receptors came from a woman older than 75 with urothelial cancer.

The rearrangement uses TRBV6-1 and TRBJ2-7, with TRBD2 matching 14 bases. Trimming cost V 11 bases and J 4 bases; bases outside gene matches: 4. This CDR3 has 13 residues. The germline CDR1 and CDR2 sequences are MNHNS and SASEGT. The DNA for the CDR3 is TGTGCCGCTGGACTAGCGGGAGGATACGAGCAGTACTTC. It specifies CAAGLAGGYEQYF.

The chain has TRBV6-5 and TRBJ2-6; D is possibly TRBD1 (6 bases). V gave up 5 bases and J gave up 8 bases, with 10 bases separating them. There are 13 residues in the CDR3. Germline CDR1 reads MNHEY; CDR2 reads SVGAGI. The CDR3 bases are TGTGCCAGCAGTACCCAGGGGACCAACGTCCTGACTTTC. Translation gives CASSTQGTNVLTF.